This paragraph reports one T cell receptor (beta chain). The CDR3 extends over 16 amino acids. Germline V lookup: CDR1 LGHDT, CDR2 YNNKEL (reference sequence). V lost 5 bases, J lost 11 bases, and 15 bases stayed unmatched. Here immunoSEQ multiplex PCR was the method, and the copy in TCRdb shows in-frame clones only, minus some. The sample includes about 150,000 clones, roughly 92% seen only once; the top ten take 1.3% to 1.5%. These data belong to a study of control samples from healthy donors and cancer patients. J is TRBJ1-6 and V is TRBV3-1 (or the pseudogene TRBV3-2); 7 bases align to TRBD1. The sample comprised blood. This receptor was obtained from a woman younger than 30 in good health. The CDR3 here is CASSALGGAGNAPLHF. For the CDR3, the DNA is TGTGCCAGCAGCGCCCTAGGGGGCGCGGGAAATGCACCCCTCCACTTT.